A selection of T cell receptor beta chains follows, all from one sample in a study of T cell changes during pregnancy in multiple sclerosis. The repertoire was sequenced with immunoSEQ multiplex PCR; TCRdb's copy has only in-frame clones and lacks some. Of 45,000 to 55,000 clones listed, roughly 90% were seen once; the top ten hold 0.16%. The sample was CD4+ T cells from peripheral blood mononuclear cells, taken after pregnancy. All receptors come from a female donor in good health, enrolled as a control in a pregnancy study. Each CDR3 is given without its conserved first and last residue. Fields, in order: V gene, J gene, CDR3 length, CDR3 protein.

v_call: TRBV6-5
j_call: TRBJ1-5
cdr3_length: 11
cdr3_aa: ASSSNRDQPQH

v_call: TRBV9
j_call: TRBJ2-3
cdr3_length: 14
cdr3_aa: ASSRTSGGSTDTQY

v_call: TRBV5-4
j_call: TRBJ2-2
cdr3_length: 13
cdr3_aa: ASREQALNTGELF

v_call: TRBV6-6
j_call: TRBJ1-3
cdr3_length: 14
cdr3_aa: ASSYGQPSSGNTIY

v_call: TRBV7-8
j_call: TRBJ2-3
cdr3_length: 13
cdr3_aa: ASSFGRQVRDTQY

v_call: TRBV7-2
j_call: TRBJ1-2
cdr3_length: 13
cdr3_aa: ASSLVLGDFYGYT

v_call: TRBV5-6
j_call: TRBJ1-2
cdr3_length: 13
cdr3_aa: ASSLEGLTNYGYT

v_call: TRBV7-9
j_call: TRBJ2-2
cdr3_length: 14
cdr3_aa: ASSLYRGANTGELF

v_call: TRBV14
j_call: TRBJ1-1
cdr3_length: 11
cdr3_aa: ASSQDYNTEAF

v_call: TRBV30
j_call: TRBJ1-3
cdr3_length: 14
cdr3_aa: AWSGVGDPSGNTIY

v_call: TRBV4-1
j_call: TRBJ2-1
cdr3_length: 14
cdr3_aa: ASSQGGGRAYNEQF

v_call: TRBV5-4
j_call: TRBJ1-1
cdr3_length: 11
cdr3_aa: ASSLGRDTEAF

v_call: TRBV4-1
j_call: TRBJ2-6
cdr3_length: 12
cdr3_aa: ASSSGSGANVLT

v_call: TRBV15
j_call: TRBJ2-2
cdr3_length: 14
cdr3_aa: ATSRGSGRHTGELF

v_call: TRBV27
j_call: TRBJ2-7
cdr3_length: 13
cdr3_aa: ASRPRDWISYEQY

v_call: TRBV7-2
j_call: TRBJ1-2
cdr3_length: 11
cdr3_aa: ASSKQGVYGYT

v_call: TRBV27
j_call: TRBJ1-6
cdr3_length: 13
cdr3_aa: ASAIVGTGNSPLH

v_call: TRBV27
j_call: TRBJ1-6
cdr3_length: 13
cdr3_aa: ASSSEAGGPPPLH

v_call: TRBV18
j_call: TRBJ1-2
cdr3_length: 11
cdr3_aa: ASSPTRVYGYT

v_call: TRBV6-1
j_call: TRBJ1-5
cdr3_length: 12
cdr3_aa: ASSEARGIQPQH

v_call: TRBV6-5
j_call: TRBJ1-5
cdr3_length: 13
cdr3_aa: ASRRNRVPNQPQH

v_call: TRBV4-3
j_call: TRBJ2-5
cdr3_length: 14
cdr3_aa: ASSHPDSGGRETQY

v_call: TRBV5-4
j_call: TRBJ2-5
cdr3_length: 13
cdr3_aa: ASSFRLVHGETQY

v_call: TRBV19
j_call: TRBJ1-5
cdr3_length: 11
cdr3_aa: AVSQGFNQPQH

v_call: TRBV5-1
j_call: TRBJ1-1
cdr3_length: 12
cdr3_aa: ASSPQGGNTEAF

v_call: TRBV4-1
j_call: TRBJ1-2
cdr3_length: 16
cdr3_aa: ASSQSTGTGGFPYGYT

v_call: TRBV7-2
j_call: TRBJ2-7
cdr3_length: 12
cdr3_aa: ASSLGQNSYEQY

v_call: TRBV30
j_call: TRBJ1-4
cdr3_length: 12
cdr3_aa: AGTLTGFNEKLF

v_call: TRBV19
j_call: TRBJ2-3
cdr3_length: 12
cdr3_aa: ASTNDRATDTQY

v_call: TRBV5-1
j_call: TRBJ2-3
cdr3_length: 13
cdr3_aa: ASSATGIRTDTQY

v_call: TRBV30
j_call: TRBJ1-2
cdr3_length: 13
cdr3_aa: AWSSRWATDYGYT

v_call: TRBV13
j_call: TRBJ2-2
cdr3_length: 15
cdr3_aa: ASSLSLGLVFTGELF

v_call: TRBV14
j_call: TRBJ1-4
cdr3_length: 13
cdr3_aa: ASSPSLGQAQKLF

v_call: TRBV14
j_call: TRBJ2-5
cdr3_length: 13
cdr3_aa: ASSRQRGSQETQY

v_call: TRBV18
j_call: TRBJ2-2
cdr3_length: 13
cdr3_aa: ASSPYRGDTGELF

v_call: TRBV6-5
j_call: TRBJ1-6
cdr3_length: 13
cdr3_aa: ASTNGEGRKGPLH

v_call: TRBV7-2
j_call: TRBJ2-1
cdr3_length: 13
cdr3_aa: ASSLGRGTYNEQF

v_call: TRBV7-2
j_call: TRBJ1-3
cdr3_length: 12
cdr3_aa: ASSLAPGGNTIY

v_call: TRBV5-1
j_call: TRBJ2-1
cdr3_length: 11
cdr3_aa: ASSFDSNNEQF